This T cell receptor beta chain stems from a study of regulatory T cells in long-lasting Graves disease. Study results and limitations: Reduced TCR diversity was observed in persistent Graves' patients versus newly diagnosed patients.

The trim removed 7 bases at V and 6 bases at J, leaving 14 bases unmatched. The germline gives CDR1 SNHLY, CDR2 FYNNEI. CDR3 length equals 16 residues. This clonotype was seen many times. Its target is not known. In building TCR beta libraries, iRepertoire HTBI primers were used together with Arm-PCR of CDR3 regions. TCRdb reprocessed the multiplex PCR reads with MiXCR, giving one entry per CDR3 protein. The sample carries 200,000 to 250,000 distinct CDR3 sequences, around a fifth recorded once. The time point is: newly diagnosed GD, antithyroid drugs for less than 3 months. PBMC-extracted RNA yielded the TCR library. These data also featured in a second study, about T cells in Graves' hyperthyroidism and ophthalmopathy. That publication notes: Ophthalmopathy was identified by the model a median around 5.9 months ahead of onset.

The clonotype comes from a woman in her twenties or thirties with Graves disease. This chain connects TRBV2 to TRBJ1-2; 10 nucleotides line up with TRBD1. This sample comprised peripheral blood mononuclear cells (PBMCs), obtained at new diagnosis, from a patient treated with antithyroid drugs. CDR3 sequence reads: CASNTGTGVHRNGYTF. CDR3 DNA sequence: TGTGCCAGCAATACCGGGACAGGGGTACATCGTAATGGCTACACCTTC.